The 20 T cell receptor beta chains below come from one sample, sequenced in a study of a mutant IDH1 vaccine in newly diagnosed glioma. Their recognized antigens are unknown. Time point: week 47, end of study. Doses consisted of 300 ug of mutant IDH1 20-mer peptide each, paired with topical imiquimod. The table came from immunoSEQ multiplex PCR; TCRdb's copy has only in-frame clones and leaves some out. The data show 84,000 or so clones, about 81% seen once. The sample consisted of PBMCs, taken from a glioma patient whose treatment included an IDH1 peptide vaccine. Receptors were obtained from a middle-aged man with glioma.

The V gene is TRBV7-9, the J gene TRBJ2-5; D possibly matches TRBD1 or TRBD2 (5 bases each). CDR1 and CDR2 (germline): SEHNR, FQNEAQ (reference sequence). This CDR3 contains 14 residues. Trimming stripped 5 bases from V and 2 bases from J, with 12 bases between. CDR3 DNA sequence: TGTGCCAGCAGCGTGGTTGGGGGTCAAGAGACCCAGTACTTC. This translates into CASSVVGGQETQYF. The complete variable domain, with remaining parts taken from reference TRBV7-9 and TRBJ2-5, reads DTGVSQNPRHKITKRGQNVTFRCDPISEHNRLYWYRQTLGQGPEFLTYFQNEAQLEKSRLLSDRFSAERPKGSFSTLEIQRTEQGDSAMYLCASSVVGGQETQYFGPGTRLLVL.

Here the CDR3 reads CASSPESNYGYTF. The CDR3 DNA reads as TGTGCCAGCAGTCCTGAGTCAAACTATGGCTACACCTTC. The chain uses TRBV7-8 and TRBJ1-2; D not resolved. The length of the CDR3 is 13 residues. CDR1 and CDR2 from the germline V gene are SGHVS and FQNEAQ. V shed 6 bases and J shed 2 bases, with 10 bases lying between them.

The rearrangement joins TRBV11-2 to TRBJ2-5; D gene unclear. This CDR3 has 14 residues. Trimming pared 1 base from V and 2 bases from J, leaving 8 bases between. The germline V gene has CDR1 SGHAT and CDR2 FQNNGV. DNA of the CDR3: TGTGCCAGCAGCTTAGGAAAACAACAAGAGACCCAGTACTTC. Translating gives CASSLGKQQETQYF.

The chain's CDR3 is CASSRALLAGSYEQYF. DNA for the CDR3: TGTGCCAGCAGCCGGGCCCTTCTAGCGGGCTCCTACGAGCAGTACTTC. The chain links TRBV5-6 to TRBJ2-7; 8 nucleotides align to TRBD2. V trimming: 4 bases; J trimming: 0 bases; junction bases outside the gene matches: 9. The CDR3 has 16 residues. Germline lookup yields CDR1 SGHDT and CDR2 YYEEEE.

The chain recombines TRBV9 with TRBJ1-3; TRBD1 matches 7 bases. The length of the CDR3 is 15 residues. Trimming at V came to 5 bases and at J to 3 bases, leaving 8 bases not matched to a gene. CDR1 and CDR2 from the germline V gene are SGDLS and YYNGEE. In nucleotides, the CDR3 is TGTGCCAGCAGACGAGACAGGGACAGTGGAAACACCATATATTTT. This sequence encodes CASRRDRDSGNTIYF.

This chain uses TRBV6-6 with TRBJ1-1; D unresolved. Germline V gives CDR1 MNHNY, CDR2 SVGAGI (reference sequence). This CDR3 has 14 amino acids. Trimming took 3 bases from V and 1 from J, leaving 9 bases between them. The CDR3 protein is CASSYFDSNTEAFF. CDR3 in DNA: TGTGCCAGCAGTTATTTCGATTCGAACACTGAAGCTTTCTTT.

The rearrangement joins TRBV6-5 to TRBJ1-5; no clear D. The CDR3 loop spans 12 amino acids. V lost 5 bases to trimming and J lost 6 bases, with 8 bases between them. Germline V gene lookup returns CDR1 MNHEY and CDR2 SVGAGI. The CDR3 DNA reads as TGTGCCAGCAGTCAACTCGCTCAGCCCCAGCATTTT. Its translation: CASSQLAQPQHF.

J is TRBJ1-2 and V is TRBV5-1; TRBD1 agrees at 7 bases. Germline V gene lookup returns CDR1 SGHRS and CDR2 YFSETQ. The junction had 10 bases not matched to a gene; V was cut back by 4 bases and J by 7 bases. CDR3 length equals 14 residues. The chain's CDR3 is CASSPTTGFSGYTF. CDR3 nucleotides: TGCGCCAGCAGCCCAACGACAGGGTTTTCTGGCTACACCTTC.

This clone was recorded a few times. The chain combines TRBV7-2 with TRBJ2-7; D is ambiguous. The V gene's germline CDR1 is SGHTA and CDR2 FQGNSA. V dropped 6 bases and J dropped 1 base, with 7 bases sitting between them. This CDR3 has 12 amino acids. For the CDR3, the DNA is TGTGCCAGCAGTTTACAATCCTACGAGCAGTACTTC. It codes for CASSLQSYEQYF.

This clone was seen a few times. This chain links TRBV9 with TRBJ2-3; 7 positions agree with TRBD2. The CDR3 spans 16 residues. Germline V CDR1 and CDR2: SGDLS, YYNGEE. The ends lost 4 bases at V and 0 bases at J; junction bases unmatched: 8. The CDR3 sequence: CASSHRSGDSTDTQYF. CDR3 bases: TGTGCCAGCAGCCATCGGAGCGGGGATAGCACAGATACGCAGTATTTT.

The rearrangement joins TRBV5-4 to TRBJ2-5; 8 bases are shared with TRBD1. Trimming cost V 3 bases and J 7 bases; bases outside gene matches: 11. This CDR3 region has 15 residues. Germline lookup yields CDR1 SGHNT and CDR2 YYREEE (reference sequence). The CDR3 sequence: CASSYLGQGEGTQYF. For the CDR3, the DNA is TGTGCCAGCAGCTACCTTGGACAGGGAGAAGGGACCCAGTACTTC. Complete variable domain (other parts from reference TRBV5-4 and TRBJ2-5): ETGVTQSPTHLIKTRGQQVTLRCSSQSGHNTVSWYQQALGQGPQFIFQYYREEENGRGNFPPRFSGLQFPNYSSELNVNALELDDSALYLCASSYLGQGEGTQYFGPGTRLLVL.

The chain employs TRBV19 and TRBJ2-7; D might be TRBD1 (5 bases). Germline CDR1 LNHDA, CDR2 SQIVND (reference sequence). Between the trimmed V and J ends, which lost 5 bases and 4 bases, there was a span of 15 bases. The CDR3 totals 14 residues. CDR3 sequence (DNA): TGTGCCAGTAGTTCTCCAGGGATATGGTACGAGCAGTACTTC. Its translation: CASSSPGIWYEQYF.

J is TRBJ2-7 and V is TRBV30; D may be TRBD1 (6 bases). Germline-derived CDR1 and CDR2 are GTSNPN and SVGIG (reference sequence). The CDR3 totals 14 residues. Trimming stripped 1 base from V and 1 base from J, with 11 bases between. The DNA for the CDR3 is TGTGCCTGGAGTGCCGGACAGCCATCCTACGAGCAGTACTTC. Encoded protein: CAWSAGQPSYEQYF.

This CDR3 is CASSPDRGRRGTDTQYF. Here the CDR3 DNA reads TGTGCCAGTAGTCCTGACAGGGGGCGAAGGGGCACAGATACGCAGTATTTT. The V and J genes are TRBV19 and TRBJ2-3; TRBD1 matches at 10 bases. Germline trimming cut 5 bases from V and 1 base from J; bases unmatched to any gene: 9. CDR3 length: 17 residues. Per germline, CDR1 LNHDA and CDR2 SQIVND (reference sequence).

The chain employs TRBV6-5 and TRBJ1-3, with D maybe TRBD1 (6 bases). CDR3 length equals 14 residues. From germline, CDR1 is MNHEY and CDR2 SVGAGI. V was pared by 2 bases and J by 6 bases, with 11 bases between. DNA of the CDR3: TGTGCCAGCAGTTACGGGGCAGGGGCAAACACCATATATTTT. Protein: CASSYGAGANTIYF.

In this sample, this clone turned up once. The chain links TRBV6-1 to TRBJ2-7, with 10 nucleotides matching TRBD2. Germline CDR1 and CDR2: MNHNS and SASEGT. V lost 3 bases to trimming and J lost 3 bases; unmatched junction nucleotides: 5. This CDR3 comprises 15 residues. CDR3: CASSELAGEGYEQYF. Written as DNA, the CDR3 is TGTGCCAGCAGTGAGCTAGCGGGAGAGGGCTACGAGCAGTACTTC.

This clone was counted between two and nine times. The rearrangement joins TRBV28 to TRBJ1-4; 8 bases map to TRBD1. V was pared by 5 bases and J by 4 bases, with 6 bases of the junction left unmatched. Germline values: CDR1 MDHEN, CDR2 SYDVKM. The CDR3 length is 15 residues. For the CDR3, the DNA is TGTGCCAGCAGTACCAAGGACAGGGATAATGAAAAACTGTTTTTT. Translated, it gives CASSTKDRDNEKLFF.

For this clone: This specimen includes other DNA sequences encoding the same CDR3. The chain uses TRBV7-3 and TRBJ2-3, with 12 bases lining up with TRBD2. Germline CDR1 SGHTA, CDR2 FQGTGA. Trimming took 5 bases from V and 5 from J; bases not matched to a gene: 2. This CDR3 contains 14 residues. DNA for the CDR3: TGTGCCAGCAGCCTAGCGGGAGGGATAGATACGCAGTATTTT. Its translation: CASSLAGGIDTQYF.

This clone was seen more than once but under ten times. The sample carries other DNA sequences with the same CDR3. The chain has TRBV6-4 and TRBJ2-3, with TRBD2 identical over 7 bases. CDR1 is MRHNA and CDR2 is SNTAGT in the germline V gene. This CDR3 comprises 15 residues. The junction had 5 bases not matched to a gene; V was cut back by 3 bases and J by 2 bases. CDR3 nucleotide sequence: TGTGCCAGCAGTGAAGTAGCGGGCTCCACAGATACGCAGTATTTT. It specifies CASSEVAGSTDTQYF.

The chain couples TRBV7-3 to TRBJ2-3; D unclear. Between the trimmed V and J ends, which lost 3 bases and 4 bases, there was a span of 8 bases. This CDR3 is built from 13 residues. From germline, CDR1 is SGHTA and CDR2 FQGTGA. This CDR3 is CASSFVASDTQYF. The DNA for the CDR3 is TGTGCCAGCAGCTTCGTGGCCTCAGATACGCAGTATTTT.